Below are 19 T cell receptor beta chains sequenced from a single sample in a study of shared clonotypes between healthy human individuals. Here immunoSEQ multiplex PCR was the method, and the copy in TCRdb shows in-frame clones only, minus some. The table shows about 490,000 clones, with about three quarters occurring only once. The specimen was PBMCs. These receptors were collected from a woman in her thirties or forties in good health. Some clones in this sample may be carry-over from other donors' samples.

This chain joins TRBV11-2 and TRBJ2-7; D gene unclear. This CDR3 region has 14 residues. The germline CDR1 and CDR2 sequences are SGHAT and FQNNGV. Trimming took off 3 bases at V and 3 bases at J, with 12 bases between the two ends. CDR3 sequence (DNA): TGTGCCAGCAGCTTTCTACGGAACCTCTACGAGCAGTACTTC. It yields the protein CASSFLRNLYEQYF.

The chain combines TRBV5-1 with TRBJ1-6; TRBD1 matches 7 bases. The CDR3 spans 15 residues. Trimming at V came to 0 bases and at J to 5 bases, leaving 2 bases not matched to a gene. Germline V lookup: CDR1 SGHRS, CDR2 YFSETQ. CDR3 DNA sequence: TGCGCCAGCAGCTTGGGGCAGGGGGATAATTCACCCCTCCACTTT. As protein: CASSLGQGDNSPLHF.

The V and J genes are TRBV9 and TRBJ1-1; D gene ambiguous. From germline, CDR1 is SGDLS and CDR2 YYNGEE. Trimming removed 0 bases from V and 4 bases from J, with 10 bases in between. The CDR3 sequence is 14 residues long. The CDR3 loop is CASSVGSFSTEAFF. In DNA, the CDR3 is TGTGCCAGCAGCGTAGGGAGTTTCAGCACTGAAGCTTTCTTT.

The V gene is TRBV27, the J gene TRBJ2-7; no reliable D call. Per germline, CDR1 MNHEY and CDR2 SMNVEV (reference sequence). There are 14 residues in the CDR3. V was trimmed by 7 bases and J by 4 bases, leaving 17 bases between them. CDR3: CASNPLGNLYEQYF. The CDR3 DNA reads TGTGCCAGCAACCCTCTGGGGAATCTTTACGAGCAGTACTTC.

The V call is TRBV10-2, the J call TRBJ2-3, with a tentative D call TRBD2 (6 bases). The CDR3 is made up of 16 amino acids. Trimming removed 3 bases at V and 5 bases at J, with 18 bases between. CDR1 WSHSY and CDR2 SAAADI come from the germline V gene. CDR3 in DNA: TGCGCCAGCAGTGATTTGTTTATGGGGGGTGGAGATACGCAGTATTTT. As protein: CASSDLFMGGGDTQYF.

The chain recombines TRBV30 with TRBJ2-7; perhaps D is TRBD1 or TRBD2 (5 bases each). The germline CDR1 and CDR2 sequences are GTSNPN and SVGIG (reference sequence). The CDR3 runs to 14 residues. V gave up 2 bases and J gave up 4 bases, with 15 bases separating them. CDR3 sequence reads: CAWSSVLGVYEQYF. CDR3 sequence (DNA): TGTGCCTGGAGTTCCGTACTAGGGGTTTACGAGCAGTACTTC.

The chain links TRBV6-1 to TRBJ1-1; no clear D. The CDR3 is made up of 14 amino acids. The V gene's germline CDR1 is MNHNS and CDR2 SASEGT. V was clipped by 2 bases and J by 0 bases, with 7 bases between them. CDR3 residues: CASSESGVNTEAFF. CDR3 nucleotide sequence: TGTGCCAGCAGTGAAAGCGGGGTGAACACTGAAGCTTTCTTT.

This chain uses TRBV9 with TRBJ2-3, with D tentatively TRBD1 or TRBD2 (5 bases each). Trimming cost V 1 base and J 5 bases, with 8 bases left between them. Per germline, CDR1 SGDLS and CDR2 YYNGEE. The CDR3 runs to 13 residues. The CDR3 protein is CASSVPGRDTQYF. As DNA, the CDR3 is TGTGCCAGCAGCGTACCAGGGAGAGATACGCAGTATTTT.

This chain uses TRBV28 with TRBJ1-2; D is unresolved. The CDR3 covers 15 residues. CDR1 and CDR2 from the germline V gene are MDHEN and SYDVKM. V gave up 6 bases and J gave up 0 bases, with 14 bases separating them. The CDR3 loop is CASRHRPDSNYGYTF. The DNA for the CDR3 is TGTGCCAGCAGGCATCGACCAGATTCTAACTATGGCTACACCTTC.

This clone came up a few times. V and J are TRBV7-2 and TRBJ2-1, with 7 positions matching TRBD2. Germline values: CDR1 SGHTA, CDR2 FQGNSA. The CDR3 consists of 17 residues. V shed 2 bases and J 7 bases; nucleotides not matched to a gene: 14. The CDR3 coding sequence is TGTGCCAGCAGCTTAAAAGCGGACTGGTTGGGGGGGAATGAGCAGTTCTTC. Its protein is CASSLKADWLGGNEQFF.

The chain combines TRBV27 with TRBJ2-6; D is perhaps TRBD1 (6 bases). This CDR3 has 16 residues. The V end was cut by 3 bases, the J end by 0 bases, with 9 bases between. CDR1 is MNHEY and CDR2 is SMNVEV in the germline V gene (reference sequence). CDR3 sequence reads: CASSLSDSSGANVLTF. The CDR3 nucleotides read TGTGCCAGCAGTTTGTCGGACAGCTCTGGGGCCAACGTCCTGACTTTC.

The V and J genes are TRBV6-6 and TRBJ1-5, with 7 bases identical to TRBD1. The CDR3 is made up of 15 amino acids. The trim removed 6 bases at V and 0 bases at J, leaving 5 bases unmatched. Germline CDR1 and CDR2: MNHNY and SVGAGI (reference sequence). CDR3 in amino acids: CASRPGQYSNQPQHF. The CDR3, as DNA: TGTGCCAGCAGGCCGGGACAGTATAGCAATCAGCCCCAGCATTTT.

This clone was detected only a few times. The junction and the germline gene differ at one end; a read error may be behind it. The CDR3 loop is CASSQDSNQPQHF. CDR3 in DNA: TGTGCTAGCAGTCAGGATAGCAATCAGCCCCAGCATTTT. The rearrangement links TRBV7-7 to TRBJ1-5; D ambiguous. Looked up from germline, CDR1 is SSHAT and CDR2 is FNYEAQ (reference sequence). This CDR3 has 13 residues.

The V call is TRBV4-3, the J call TRBJ2-2, with 10 bases fitting TRBD2. J lost 2 bases, V lost 0 bases, and 15 bases had no gene match. The CDR3 runs 21 residues. The V gene's germline CDR1 is LGHNA and CDR2 YSLEER. Here the CDR3 DNA reads TGCGCCAGCAGCCAAGAACCCATCGCGTTAGCGGGAGGATCAAACACCGGGGAGCTGTTTTTT. Amino acids: CASSQEPIALAGGSNTGELFF.

The chain employs TRBV18 and TRBJ2-1, with unresolved D. The V and J ends lost 5 bases and 4 bases respectively, with 9 bases between them. This CDR3 is 13 amino acids long. Germline CDR1 and CDR2: KGHSH and LQKENI. The DNA of the CDR3 is TGTGCCAGCTCAACCACGGTGTACAATGAGCAGTTCTTC. Protein sequence: CASSTTVYNEQFF.

The rearrangement joins TRBV6-6 to TRBJ2-1, with no clear D. Germline V gene data show CDR1 as MNHNY and CDR2 as SVGAGI (reference sequence). Trimming took 5 bases from V and 6 from J, leaving 11 bases between them. This CDR3 region has 13 residues. The CDR3 DNA sequence: TGTGCCAGCAGTCCCCCTGGGGTCAATGAGCAGTTCTTC. Its protein product is CASSPPGVNEQFF.

This clone was seen only a few times. V usage is TRBV10-3 and J usage is TRBJ1-2; 10 bases are a match to TRBD1. The CDR3 is made up of 14 amino acids. Germline V lookup: CDR1 ENHRY, CDR2 SYGVKD. With 4 bases clipped from V and 5 bases from J, the junction kept 4 bases outside the gene matches. Here the CDR3 DNA reads TGTGCCATCAGTGCGACAGGGGGCGCTTATGGCTACACCTTC. It specifies CAISATGGAYGYTF.

This clone showed up just a few times. The genes are TRBV30 and TRBJ2-3; D perhaps matches TRBD2 (6 bases). V dropped 0 bases and J dropped 6 bases, with 19 bases sitting between them. Germline assignment: CDR1 GTSNPN and CDR2 SVGIG (reference sequence). The CDR3 contains 16 residues. The CDR3 loop is CAWSVRAGTLGDTQYF. The CDR3 coding sequence is TGTGCCTGGAGTGTACGTGCGGGGACCTTGGGGGATACGCAGTATTTT.

The chain carries TRBV6-4 and TRBJ2-6, with a tentative D call TRBD1 (5 bases). This CDR3 has 16 residues. Germline V CDR1 and CDR2: MRHNA, SNTAGT. Trimming pared 4 bases from V and 1 base from J, leaving 11 bases between. CDR3 residues: CASSATVQSGANVLTF. The CDR3 DNA is TGTGCCAGCAGTGCGACAGTACAGTCTGGGGCCAACGTCCTGACTTTC.